This T cell receptor (beta chain) came from a study of beta chain features in type 1 diabetes. V was cut by 5 bases and J by 7 bases, with 8 bases left in between. The length of the CDR3 is 11 residues. The V gene's germline CDR1 is MGHDK and CDR2 SYGVNS. The investigators reverse transcribed all of the isolated RNA, so they sequenced expressed TCRB transcripts. Sequencing used immunoSEQ multiplex PCR; TCRdb keeps in-frame clones, though not all of them. The table lists roughly 450,000 clones, about 14% of them singletons. The sequencing sample was made of naive CD4+ T cells from blood. V and J are TRBV25-1 and TRBJ1-1, with D uncertain. This sequence was found in a man under 40 in good health. In DNA form, the CDR3 reads TGTGCCAGCAGTTCATTTAGTGAAGCTTTCTTT. This sequence encodes CASSSFSEAFF.